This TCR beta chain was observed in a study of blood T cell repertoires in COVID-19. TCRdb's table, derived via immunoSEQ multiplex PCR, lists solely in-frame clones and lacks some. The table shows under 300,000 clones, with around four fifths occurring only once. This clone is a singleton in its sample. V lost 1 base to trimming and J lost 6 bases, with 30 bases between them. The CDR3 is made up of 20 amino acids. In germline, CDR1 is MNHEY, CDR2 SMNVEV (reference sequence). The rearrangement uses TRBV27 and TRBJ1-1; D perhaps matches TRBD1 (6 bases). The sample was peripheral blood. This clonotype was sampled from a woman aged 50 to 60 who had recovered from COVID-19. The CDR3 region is CASSLFGPRGGDVSGAEAFF. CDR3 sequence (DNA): TGTGCCAGCAGTTTATTTGGTCCGAGGGGGGGCGATGTTAGCGGGGCTGAAGCTTTCTTT.